Below, one T cell receptor beta chain is given with its context. The germline gives CDR1 MNHEY, CDR2 SVGAGI. V dropped 3 bases and J dropped 4 bases, with 15 bases sitting between them. The CDR3 totals 15 residues. As originally analysed: Reference gene primer amplification in the assay estimated nucleated cell counts. The protocol was immunoSEQ multiplex PCR, while the TCRdb copy is restricted to in-frame clones and leaves out a portion. V, J and clone size reflect that table, while D and trimming were determined from the DNA. The data contain around 190,000 clones, approximately 81% of them singletons. This sample was taken from a study of blood T cell repertoires in COVID-19. Across the whole study: Spain, Italy and the United States supplied samples that represented acute and convalescent COVID-19.

V is TRBV6-5 and J is TRBJ2-5, with a weak D call TRBD2 (6 bases). This receptor was obtained from a woman older than 75 with acute or convalescent COVID-19. The sample comprised peripheral blood. Written as DNA, the CDR3 is TGTGCCAGCAGTTATGTGGAGGGTGGAGGAGAGACCCAGTACTTC. This translates into CASSYVEGGGETQYF.